These 21 T cell receptor beta chains came from one sample sequenced in a study of CD8 T cells in ankylosing spondylitis. TCRdb fed the 5' RACE reads into MiXCR, producing one record per CDR3 protein. The data hold hundreds of thousands of distinct CDR3 sequences, with 20% to 25% observed a single time. Sequencing was done on a sample of blood, either unsorted or a sorted T cell fraction (not recorded which). The receptors originated from a male donor with ankylosing spondylitis or in good health (not recorded which).

V is TRBV12-3 or TRBV12-4 and J is TRBJ2-2; 7 nucleotides agree with TRBD2. This CDR3 contains 14 residues. The junction had 4 bases not matched to a gene; V was cut back by 3 bases and J by 6 bases. CDR3 in amino acids: CASSLGTKPGELFF. The CDR3 DNA reads TGTGCCAGCAGTTTGGGGACTAAACCCGGGGAGCTGTTTTTT.

This clonotype showed up just a few times. V gene TRBV29-1 combines with J gene TRBJ2-1; the match to TRBD2 covers 13 bases. The CDR3 is 20 amino acids. Germline-derived CDR1 and CDR2 are SQVTM and ANQGSEA. V shed 4 bases and J 2 bases; nucleotides not matched to a gene: 17. The CDR3 bases are TGCAGCGTTGTTTCAGGGGCTTACCGGACTAGCGGGGGCCCCTACAATGAGCAGTTCTTC. This sequence encodes CSVVSGAYRTSGGPYNEQFF.

The chain carries TRBV27 and TRBJ2-7; 9 nucleotides line up with TRBD1. V shed 6 bases, J shed 6 bases, and the junction held 12 bases outside the gene matches. Germline-derived CDR1 and CDR2 are MNHEY and SMNVEV (reference sequence). This CDR3 is built from 15 residues. The chain's CDR3 is CASSLDRDRVSEQYF. CDR3 DNA: TGTGCCAGCAGCCTCGACCGGGACAGGGTTTCCGAGCAGTACTTC.

The chain carries TRBV4-1 and TRBJ2-7, with 8 bases fitting TRBD1. V lost 1 base and J lost 3; bases outside the gene matches: 11. From germline, CDR1 is MGHRA and CDR2 YSYEKL. The CDR3 sequence is 17 residues long. CDR3 sequence reads: CASSQAPGQGRHYEQYF. CDR3 DNA sequence: TGCGCCAGCAGCCAAGCGCCCGGACAGGGACGTCACTACGAGCAGTACTTC.

The chain employs TRBV20-1 and TRBJ2-5, with D hard to call. Germline assignment: CDR1 DFQATT and CDR2 SNEGSKA (reference sequence). The CDR3 totals 16 residues. Trimming removed 1 base at V and 1 base at J, with 16 bases between. This CDR3 reads CSARVFLGAPQETQYF. CDR3 DNA sequence: TGCAGTGCTAGAGTTTTCCTTGGCGCCCCCCAAGAGACCCAGTACTTC.

This chain connects TRBV7-6 to TRBJ1-1; no definite D call. CDR3 length: 17 amino acids. The V end lost 5 bases, the J end lost 1 base, and 20 bases lay between the germline ends. CDR1 is SGHVS, CDR2 FNYEAQ, per germline. CDR3 region: CASSSEAGVTPNTEAFF. CDR3 DNA: TGTGCCAGCAGCAGCGAAGCGGGAGTAACCCCGAACACTGAAGCTTTCTTT.

The V and J genes are TRBV6-5 and TRBJ2-5, with a possible D match to TRBD2 (5 bases). V was trimmed by 6 bases and J by 0 bases, leaving 11 bases between them. This CDR3 region has 14 residues. Looked up from germline, CDR1 is MNHEY and CDR2 is SVGAGI. CDR3 loop: CASRNSGYQETQYF. The CDR3 DNA follows: TGTGCCAGCAGGAACTCGGGATACCAAGAGACCCAGTACTTC.

The rearrangement joins TRBV30 to TRBJ2-1; D may be TRBD1 or TRBD2 (5 bases each). Deletions cut 3 bases from V and 2 bases from J, with 8 bases between. The CDR3 length is 13 residues. Germline lookup yields CDR1 GTSNPN and CDR2 SVGIG (reference sequence). The CDR3 loop reads CAWSRGAYNEQFF. The CDR3 DNA reads TGTGCCTGGAGCCGAGGGGCCTACAATGAGCAGTTCTTC.

CDR3 sequence reads: CASSQDRDRAYEQYF. The CDR3 nucleotides read TGTGCCAGCAGCCAAGATCGGGACAGGGCGTACGAGCAGTACTTC. The chain links TRBV4-2 to TRBJ2-7; 9 bases are shared with TRBD1. This CDR3 contains 15 residues. Germline V gene sequence: CDR1 LGHNA, CDR2 YNFKEQ. V lost 0 bases, J lost 4 bases, and 4 bases stayed unmatched.

There are a few counts of this clonotype. The chain is built from TRBV12-3 or TRBV12-4 and TRBJ2-1; D is perhaps TRBD2 (7 bases). The CDR3 length is 15 residues. Between the trimmed V and J ends, which lost 6 bases and 4 bases, there was a span of 16 bases. The CDR3 region is CASSRRGGVYNEQFF. The DNA for the CDR3 is TGTGCCAGCAGCCGAAGGGGGGGTGTATACAATGAGCAGTTCTTC.

The chain couples TRBV19 to TRBJ2-7; either TRBD1 or TRBD2 may supply D (5 bases each). The CDR3 totals 14 residues. The germline CDR1 and CDR2 sequences are LNHDA and SQIVND (reference sequence). Trimming removed 6 bases at V and 3 bases at J, with 15 bases between. CDR3 residues: CASSFRVGSYEQYF. CDR3 nucleotide sequence: TGTGCCAGTAGCTTCAGGGTAGGGAGCTACGAGCAGTACTTC.

V and J are TRBV28 and TRBJ2-3; D is possibly TRBD1 or TRBD2 (6 bases each). The CDR3 is 14 amino acids. V lost 6 bases, J lost 4 bases, and 14 bases lay in between. Per germline, CDR1 MDHEN and CDR2 SYDVKM. The CDR3 DNA follows: TGTGCCAGCAGCCCCCACGGGGGCGCAGATACGCAGTATTTT. This sequence encodes CASSPHGGADTQYF. Complete variable domain (other parts from reference TRBV28 and TRBJ2-3): DVKVTQSSRYLVKRTGEKVFLECVQDMDHENMFWYRQDPGLGLRLIYFSYDVKMKEKGDIPEGYSVSREKKERFSLILESASTNQTSMYLCASSPHGGADTQYFGPGTRLTVL.

This clonotype was counted a few times. This chain connects TRBV19 to TRBJ2-7, with TRBD2 matching 8 bases. Germline-derived CDR1 and CDR2 are LNHDA and SQIVND (reference sequence). This CDR3 has 15 residues. Losses at the gene ends were 7 bases for V and 5 bases for J; bases not matched to a gene: 13. CDR3 sequence: CASTLTRGGPDEQYF. The CDR3 nucleotides are TGTGCCAGTACCCTGACTCGCGGGGGGCCGGACGAGCAGTACTTC. The full variable domain, in which reference TRBV19 and TRBJ2-7 provide the parts outside the CDR3, is DGGITQSPKYLFRKEGQNVTLSCEQNLNHDAMYWYRQDPGQGLRLIYYSQIVNDFQKGDIAEGYSVSREKKESFPLTVTSAQKNPTAFYLCASTLTRGGPDEQYFGPGTRLTVT.

The table lists this clonotype with many counts. J is TRBJ2-1 and V is TRBV29-1; tentatively, D is TRBD2 (5 bases). The CDR3 covers 15 residues. Deletions cut 6 bases from V and 2 bases from J, with 17 bases between. Germline V lookup: CDR1 SQVTM, CDR2 ANQGSEA. The CDR3 DNA reads TGCAGCGTCCTGATGATACGGCGGGCCTACAATGAGCAGTTCTTC. Translated: CSVLMIRRAYNEQFF.

V gene TRBV20-1 combines with J gene TRBJ1-2; D not certain. This CDR3 has 12 residues. V was shortened by 3 bases and J by 0 bases, with 5 bases between the two germline ends. The germline gives CDR1 DFQATT, CDR2 SNEGSKA (reference sequence). This CDR3 is CSARGTNYGYTF. The DNA of the CDR3 is TGCAGTGCTAGGGGGACTAACTATGGCTACACCTTC.

In its sample, this clonotype was seen a few times. The V call is TRBV6-5, the J call TRBJ2-7; 7 bases match TRBD1. The CDR3 consists of 14 residues. Germline values: CDR1 MNHEY, CDR2 SVGAGI. V dropped 4 bases and J dropped 3; count of bases not matched to a gene: 6. CDR3 protein: CASSSRDSDYEQYF. The DNA of the CDR3 is TGTGCCAGCAGTTCCCGGGACAGTGACTACGAGCAGTACTTC.

The chain recombines TRBV9 with TRBJ2-5, with 8 bases that match TRBD1. This CDR3 region has 14 residues. Germline lookup yields CDR1 SGDLS and CDR2 YYNGEE. J lost 5 bases, V lost 2 bases, and 5 bases had no gene match. The CDR3 reads CASSVTGDGETQYF. In nucleotides, the CDR3 is TGTGCCAGCAGCGTGACAGGGGACGGGGAGACCCAGTACTTC. The full variable domain, its missing parts supplied by reference TRBV9 and TRBJ2-5, is DSGVTQTPKHLITATGQRVTLRCSPRSGDLSVYWYQQSLDQGLQFLIQYYNGEERAKGNILERFSAQQFPDLHSELNLSSLELGDSALYFCASSVTGDGETQYFGPGTRLLVL.

This chain connects TRBV7-9 to TRBJ2-7; 8 positions match TRBD1. J lost 2 bases, V lost 5 bases, and 8 bases had no gene match. The CDR3 totals 15 residues. CDR1 and CDR2 (germline): SEHNR, FQNEAQ (reference sequence). Here the CDR3 DNA reads TGTGCCAGCAGCGTCCCGGGACAGGAGACCTACGAGCAGTACTTC. Translation gives CASSVPGQETYEQYF.

In this sample, this clonotype turned up a few times. This chain joins TRBV5-6 and TRBJ2-1, with a weak D call TRBD2 (6 bases). Deletions cut 0 bases from V and 4 bases from J, with 11 bases between. Germline V gene lookup returns CDR1 SGHDT and CDR2 YYEEEE. This CDR3 has 15 residues. In DNA form, the CDR3 reads TGTGCCAGCAGCTTGGAACGGGGGATATACAATGAGCAGTTCTTC. Translation: CASSLERGIYNEQFF. Full variable domain (rest looked up from reference TRBV5-6 and TRBJ2-1): DAGVTQSPTHLIKTRGQQVTLRCSPKSGHDTVSWYQQALGQGPQFIFQYYEEEERQRGNFPDRFSGHQFPNYSSELNVNALLLGDSALYLCASSLERGIYNEQFFGPGTRLTVL.

This clonotype was detected only a few times. The rearrangement links TRBV5-1 to TRBJ2-7, with TRBD1 identical over 7 bases. CDR1 is SGHRS, CDR2 YFSETQ, per germline. CDR3 length: 13 amino acids. Trimming removed 0 bases from V and 5 bases from J; junction bases left unmatched: 2. CDR3 sequence reads: CASSLEGANEQYF. CDR3 in DNA: TGCGCCAGCAGCTTGGAGGGGGCCAACGAGCAGTACTTC.

This clonotype came up a few times. CDR3 DNA: TGTGCCAGCAGCTCGGGACTAGCGGGGGGCGTCTACAATGAGCAGTTCTTC. Translating gives CASSSGLAGGVYNEQFF. The chain recombines TRBV5-6 with TRBJ2-1, with 15 bases fitting TRBD2. The CDR3 sequence is 17 residues long. Germline V lookup: CDR1 SGHDT, CDR2 YYEEEE. Trimming removed 3 bases from V and 3 bases from J; junction bases left unmatched: 4.